This entry features one TCR beta chain sequence. Antigen: not known. The record originates from a study of CD8 T cells in Susac syndrome. Reverse transcription of 0.5 to 1 ug RNA was performed with random hexamers. A single record per CDR3 protein comes from TCRdb applying MiXCR to the immunoSEQ multiplex PCR reads. The sample consists of about 120,000 distinct CDR3 sequences, roughly 92% of them appearing once. Study results and caveats: As the study acknowledged, the number of individuals in its TCR sequencing and HLA analysis was relatively small.

The CDR3 runs to 13 residues. Germline V lookup: CDR1 SGHRS, CDR2 YFSETQ. V was cut by 2 bases and J by 6 bases, with 10 bases left in between. The chain uses TRBV5-1 and TRBJ2-3; no reliable D call. Source material: CD4+ T cells from PBMCs. The receptor was derived from a human donor in good health. CDR3 sequence: CASSFRVPDTQYF. The CDR3 DNA sequence: TGCGCCAGCAGCTTTAGGGTCCCTGATACGCAGTATTTT.